A selection of T cell receptor beta chains follows, all from one sample in a study of OX40 agonist ivuxolimab in advanced cancers. Assay used: immunoSEQ multiplex PCR; TCRdb lists only in-frame clones, some missing. The data show about 76,000 clones, with about 82% seen just once and about 0.6% held by the top ten. The source material was CD4+ or CD8+ T cells sorted from blood, sampled in a trial of the OX40 agonist ivuxolimab. All receptors come from an adult with an advanced solid tumor such as melanoma, head and neck, liver or kidney cancer. Each CDR3 is given with its conserved first and last residue. D genes are given only for firm matches. Clone size is given for some rows only: seen once, a few or many times, or a class if the clone is expanded.

J gene | D gene | V gene | clone size | CDR3 protein | CDR3 DNA
TRBJ2-3 | . | TRBV7-7 | . | CASSLGTRGADTQYF | TGTGCTAGCAGCTTAGGGACGCGGGGAGCAGATACGCAGTATTTT
TRBJ1-6 | TRBD1 | TRBV6-1 | few | CASSADRGNSPLHF | TGTGCCAGCAGCGCCGACAGGGGGAATTCACCCCTCCACTTT
TRBJ1-3 | . | TRBV6-5 | . | CATTSGNTIYF | TGCGCCACGACCTCTGGAAACACCATATATTTT
TRBJ2-3 | TRBD1 | TRBV19 | . | CASSLGTGTDTQYF | TGTGCCAGTAGTTTAGGGACAGGCACAGATACGCAGTATTTT
TRBJ2-7 | TRBD1 | TRBV7-2 | . | CASSLDGQGREQYF | TGTGCCAGCAGCTTAGACGGACAGGGGCGCGAGCAGTACTTC
TRBJ2-7 | . | TRBV7-2 | . | CASSFPQGRDYEQYF | TGTGCCAGCAGCTTCCCGCAGGGAAGAGACTACGAGCAGTACTTC
TRBJ1-2 | . | TRBV7-9 | . | CASSSYKWEKVSYGYTF | TGTGCCAGCAGCTCCTACAAGTGGGAGAAGGTCTCATATGGCTACACCTTC
TRBJ1-2 | TRBD1 | TRBV4-1 | . | CASSQEATGVGYTF | TGCGCCAGCAGCCAAGAGGCGACAGGGGTTGGCTACACCTTC
TRBJ2-6 | . | TRBV5-1 | . | CASSLGRYSGANVLTF | TGCGCCAGCAGCTTGGGACGTTACTCTGGGGCCAACGTCCTGACTTTC
TRBJ2-5 | . | TRBV12-5 | . | CASGLLGGETQYF | TGTGCTAGTGGTTTGCTCGGAGGGGAGACCCAGTACTTC
TRBJ2-1 | TRBD2 | TRBV9 | . | CASSVQTSGGLGSYNEQFF | TGTGCCAGCAGCGTACAGACTAGCGGGGGACTCGGCTCCTACAATGAGCAGTTCTTC
TRBJ1-5 | . | TRBV2 | . | CASSAAGKDQPQHF | TGTGCCAGCAGTGCCGCAGGGAAGGATCAGCCCCAGCATTTT
TRBJ2-1 | . | TRBV6-1 | . | CASKLRPGPYNEQFF | TGTGCCAGCAAATTAAGGCCAGGCCCTTACAATGAGCAGTTCTTC
TRBJ2-3 | TRBD1 | TRBV7-8 | . | CASSFGQALDTQYF | TGTGCCAGCAGCTTCGGACAGGCGCTGGATACGCAGTATTTT
TRBJ1-4 | . | TRBV30 | . | CAWSVMGDSNEKLFF | TGTGCCTGGAGTGTGATGGGGGATTCTAATGAAAAACTGTTTTTT
TRBJ2-5 | TRBD2 | TRBV9 | once | CASSVGASGGQETQYF | TGTGCCAGCAGCGTAGGGGCGAGCGGGGGGCAAGAGACCCAGTACTTC
TRBJ1-2 | . | TRBV11-2 | once | CASSVRGRGGYTF | TGTGCCAGCTCCGTTAGAGGGCGCGGGGGCTACACCTTC
TRBJ1-5 | . | TRBV7-2 | . | CASSLDGGVSNQPQHF | TGTGCCAGCAGCTTAGATGGCGGAGTAAGCAATCAGCCCCAGCATTTT
TRBJ2-3 | TRBD2 | TRBV14 | . | CASSQDPWTSIPDTQYF | TGTGCCAGCAGCCAAGATCCATGGACTAGTATTCCGGATACGCAGTATTTT
TRBJ2-3 | . | TRBV7-3 | . | CASSSHLADTQYF | TGTGCCAGCAGCTCGCACTTGGCAGATACGCAGTATTTT
TRBJ2-2 | TRBD2 | TRBV11-2 | . | CASSLISGGATGELFF | TGTGCCAGCAGCTTAATCAGCGGGGGGGCCACCGGGGAGCTGTTTTTT
TRBJ1-6 | . | TRBV11-2 | . | CASSLRGPYNSPLHF | TGTGCCAGCAGCTTACGGGGCCCCTATAATTCACCCCTCCACTTT
TRBJ2-7 | . | TRBV5-1 | . | CASSFGQNAYEQYF | TGCGCCAGCAGCTTCGGGCAGAACGCCTACGAGCAGTACTTC
TRBJ1-5 | TRBD1 | TRBV19 | . | CASSIIGDRVNQPQHF | TGTGCCAGTAGTATAATAGGGGACAGGGTCAATCAGCCCCAGCATTTT
TRBJ2-5 | TRBD1 | TRBV9 | . | CASSVVGQGAETQYF | TGTGCCAGCAGCGTAGTGGGACAGGGGGCTGAGACCCAGTACTTC
TRBJ1-5 | . | TRBV6-5 | . | CASSYWTVDQPQHF | TGTGCCAGCAGTTATTGGACAGTGGATCAGCCCCAGCATTTT
TRBJ2-2 | . | TRBV21-1 | . | CASSKCPGPYTGELFF | TGTGCCAGCAGCAAATGCCCGGGACCCTACACCGGGGAGCTGTTTTTT
TRBJ1-5 | TRBD1 | TRBV19 | . | CASSPRQGAVQPQHF | TGTGCCAGTAGTCCCCGACAGGGGGCTGTTCAGCCCCAGCATTTT
TRBJ2-7 | TRBD1 | TRBV2 | . | CASSKDRATYEQYF | TGTGCCAGCAGCAAAGACAGGGCCACCTACGAGCAGTACTTC
TRBJ1-1 | TRBD1 | TRBV5-1 | . | CASSLDRGLAFF | TGCGCCAGCAGCTTGGACAGGGGGCTAGCTTTCTTT
TRBJ1-1 | . | TRBV25-1 | . | CASSPAGRDTEAFF | TGTGCCAGCAGTCCCGCCGGGAGGGACACTGAAGCTTTCTTT
TRBJ2-3 | TRBD1 | TRBV5-1 | . | CASFRQGASDTQYF | TGCGCCAGCTTTCGGCAGGGGGCGTCAGATACGCAGTATTTT
TRBJ2-3 | . | TRBV7-2 | . | CASSLQGGRSTDTQYF | TGTGCCAGCAGCTTACAGGGTGGTCGGTCCACAGATACGCAGTATTTT
TRBJ2-1 | TRBD1 | TRBV7-2 | . | CASSWTTGVGYNEQFF | TGTGCCAGCAGCTGGACAACAGGGGTTGGCTACAATGAGCAGTTCTTC
TRBJ1-2 | . | TRBV10-2 | . | CASSDQGEGYGYTF | TGCGCCAGCAGTGACCAGGGTGAGGGCTATGGCTACACCTTC
TRBJ2-7 | TRBD2 | TRBV11-3 | . | CASSPGLAGIEQYF | TGTGCCAGCAGCCCAGGACTAGCGGGAATTGAGCAGTACTTC
TRBJ2-3 | TRBD2 | TRBV5-4 | . | CASSLDRLLRAGGDTQYF | TGTGCCAGCAGCTTAGATCGCCTTTTGCGGGCCGGGGGGGATACGCAGTATTTT
TRBJ1-5 | . | TRBV5-8 | . | CASSPWGGNQPQHF | TGTGCCAGCAGCCCATGGGGGGGCAATCAGCCCCAGCATTTT
TRBJ2-5 | TRBD1 | TRBV7-3 | . | CASSTDRQETQYF | TGTGCCAGCAGCACGGACAGGCAAGAGACCCAGTACTTC
TRBJ2-3 | . | TRBV11-2 | . | CASSLSLVQGATDTQYF | TGTGCCAGCAGCTTATCGTTAGTGCAGGGAGCGACAGATACGCAGTATTTT
TRBJ2-7 | TRBD1 | TRBV7-3 | . | CASSPPDRFYEQYF | TGTGCCAGCAGTCCTCCGGACAGGTTCTACGAGCAGTACTTC
TRBJ1-4 | . | TRBV5-1 | . | CASSPAGNLEEKLFF | TGCGCCAGCAGCCCCGCCGGGAACCTCGAGGAAAAACTGTTTTTT
TRBJ1-1 | TRBD1 | TRBV6-5 | . | CASSHRDRYTEAFF | TGTGCCAGCAGCCATAGGGACAGATACACTGAAGCTTTCTTT
TRBJ2-7 | . | TRBV5-1 | . | CASSSGAASYEQYF | TGCGCCAGCAGCTCCGGGGCCGCTTCCTACGAGCAGTACTTC
TRBJ2-5 | TRBD1 | TRBV19 | once | CASSPRDRGYQETQYF | TGTGCCAGTAGTCCTCGGGACAGGGGCTACCAAGAGACCCAGTACTTC
TRBJ2-1 | TRBD2 | TRBV18 | . | CASSPPASGGGYEQFF | TGTGCCAGCTCACCACCGGCTAGCGGGGGGGGGTATGAGCAGTTCTTC
TRBJ1-4 | . | TRBV29-1 | once | CSVMGVPTNEKLFF | TGCAGCGTTATGGGGGTACCAACTAATGAAAAACTGTTTTTT
TRBJ1-2 | . | TRBV2 | . | CASRRGTIYGYTF | TGTGCCAGCAGAAGGGGGACAATTTATGGCTACACCTTC
TRBJ2-1 | TRBD2 | TRBV18 | . | CASSQGLAGVRNEQFF | TGTGCCAGCTCCCAGGGTCTAGCGGGGGTTAGGAATGAGCAGTTCTTC
TRBJ2-7 | . | TRBV18 | . | CASSPPSGRHEQYF | TGTGCCAGCTCACCACCGTCGGGGCGGCACGAGCAGTACTTC
TRBJ2-2 | TRBD1 | TRBV9 | . | CASSPQTGGLTGELFF | TGTGCCAGCAGCCCTCAGACAGGGGGCCTTACCGGGGAGCTGTTTTTT
TRBJ2-7 | TRBD2 | TRBV19 | . | CASSPPWGLAGGDEQYF | TGTGCCAGTAGTCCCCCCTGGGGGCTAGCGGGGGGCGACGAGCAGTACTTC
TRBJ1-1 | . | TRBV18 | . | CASSPPTQDIAFF | TGTGCCAGCTCACCACCGACCCAGGATATAGCTTTCTTT
TRBJ2-2 | . | TRBV4-3 | . | CASSQERGTGELFF | TGCGCCAGCAGCCAAGAAAGGGGCACCGGGGAGCTGTTTTTT
TRBJ2-7 | . | TRBV6-6 | . | CASSTQGRPGQYF | TGTGCCAGCAGTACGCAGGGAAGACCAGGGCAGTACTTC